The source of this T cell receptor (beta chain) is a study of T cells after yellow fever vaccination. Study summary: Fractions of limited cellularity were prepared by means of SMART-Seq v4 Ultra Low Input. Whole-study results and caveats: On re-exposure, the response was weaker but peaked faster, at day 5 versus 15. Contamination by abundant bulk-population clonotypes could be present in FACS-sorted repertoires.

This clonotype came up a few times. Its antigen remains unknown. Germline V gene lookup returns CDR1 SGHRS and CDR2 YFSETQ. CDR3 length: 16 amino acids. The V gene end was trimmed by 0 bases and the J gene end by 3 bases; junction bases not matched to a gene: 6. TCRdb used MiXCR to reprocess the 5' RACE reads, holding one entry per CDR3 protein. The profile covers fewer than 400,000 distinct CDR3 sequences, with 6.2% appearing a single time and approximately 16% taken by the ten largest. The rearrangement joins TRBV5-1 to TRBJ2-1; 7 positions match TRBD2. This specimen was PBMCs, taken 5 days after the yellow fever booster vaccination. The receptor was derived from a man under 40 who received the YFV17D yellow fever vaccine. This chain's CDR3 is CASSLDAGARYNEQFF. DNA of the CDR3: TGCGCCAGCAGCTTGGATGCGGGAGCGCGCTACAATGAGCAGTTCTTC.